The entry that follows covers one TCR beta chain sequence. Antigen: not known. The study drew the donors from its approximately 120-subject validation cohort, separate from the roughly 700-subject first cohort. This sample stems from a study of cytomegalovirus exposure and HLA in healthy donors. Per germline, CDR1 MGHRA and CDR2 YSYEKL. This CDR3 contains 15 residues. Trimming removed 4 bases from V and 5 bases from J, with 18 bases in between. Notes on the study in general: The dataset shows that most TCR sequences were rare, while some public TCRs occurred in many donors.

The assay was immunoSEQ multiplex PCR, and TCRdb's table has in-frame clones only and misses some. Among some 250,000 clones listed, roughly 90% were seen once. The chain has TRBV4-1 and TRBJ2-7; TRBD1 is a possible D gene (6 bases). This sequence originates from a woman between 18 and 29 years old in good health and CMV-seronegative. The sample comprised PBMCs. The DNA of the CDR3 is TGCGCCAGCAGCCCCGTTGGGGGCATGAGTCACGAGCAGTACTTC. Protein product: CASSPVGGMSHEQYF.